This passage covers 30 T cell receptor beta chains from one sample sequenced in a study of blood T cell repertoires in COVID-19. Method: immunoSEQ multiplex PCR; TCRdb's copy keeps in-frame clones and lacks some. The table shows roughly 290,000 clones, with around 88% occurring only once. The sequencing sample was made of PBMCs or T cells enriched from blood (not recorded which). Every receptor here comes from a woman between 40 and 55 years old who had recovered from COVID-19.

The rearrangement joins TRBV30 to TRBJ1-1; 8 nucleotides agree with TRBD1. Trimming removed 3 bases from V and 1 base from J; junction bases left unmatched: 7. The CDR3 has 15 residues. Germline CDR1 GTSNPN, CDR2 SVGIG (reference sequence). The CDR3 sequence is CAWRATGGANTEAFF. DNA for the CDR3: TGTGCCTGGAGAGCAACAGGGGGAGCGAACACTGAAGCTTTCTTT.

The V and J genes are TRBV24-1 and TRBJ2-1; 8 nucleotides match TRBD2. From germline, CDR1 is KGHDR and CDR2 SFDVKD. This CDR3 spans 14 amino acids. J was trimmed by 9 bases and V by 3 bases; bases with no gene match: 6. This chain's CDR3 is CATSDVTSGGEQFF. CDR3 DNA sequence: TGTGCCACCAGTGATGTAACTAGCGGCGGTGAGCAGTTCTTC.

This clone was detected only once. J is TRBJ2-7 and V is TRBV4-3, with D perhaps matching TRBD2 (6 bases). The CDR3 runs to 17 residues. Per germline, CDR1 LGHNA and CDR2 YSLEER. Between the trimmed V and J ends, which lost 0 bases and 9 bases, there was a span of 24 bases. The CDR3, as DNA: TGCGCCAGCAGCCAAGATTCTTGGTCTGCGGGGAGAGGAGGGCAGTACTTC. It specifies CASSQDSWSAGRGGQYF.

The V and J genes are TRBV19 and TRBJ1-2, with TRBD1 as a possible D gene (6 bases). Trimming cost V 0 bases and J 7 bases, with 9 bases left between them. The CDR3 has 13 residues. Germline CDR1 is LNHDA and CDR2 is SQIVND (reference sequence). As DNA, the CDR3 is TGTGCCAGTAGTATAGAATCAGGGGCTGGCTACACCTTC. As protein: CASSIESGAGYTF.

In DNA form, the CDR3 reads TGTGCCAGTAGTCTGAGGGCTAGCGCGAATAGACCCTACACAGATACGCAGTATTTT. Its protein product is CASSLRASANRPYTDTQYF. The chain employs TRBV19 and TRBJ2-3; D is possibly TRBD2 (6 bases). The CDR3 is 19 amino acids. Trimming shortened V by 5 bases and J by 2 bases, and 26 bases separated the two germline ends. Germline assignment: CDR1 LNHDA and CDR2 SQIVND (reference sequence). The complete variable domain, with remaining parts taken from reference TRBV19 and TRBJ2-3, reads DGGITQSPKYLFRKEGQNVTLSCEQNLNHDAMYWYRQDPGQGLRLIYYSQIVNDFQKGDIAEGYSVSREKKESFPLTVTSAQKNPTAFYLCASSLRASANRPYTDTQYFGPGTRLTVL.

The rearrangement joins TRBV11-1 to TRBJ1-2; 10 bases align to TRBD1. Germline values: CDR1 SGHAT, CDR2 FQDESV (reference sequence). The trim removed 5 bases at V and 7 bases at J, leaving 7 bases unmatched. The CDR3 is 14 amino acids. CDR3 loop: CASSRPGQGGGYTF. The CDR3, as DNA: TGTGCCAGCAGCCGCCCAGGACAGGGGGGTGGCTACACCTTC.

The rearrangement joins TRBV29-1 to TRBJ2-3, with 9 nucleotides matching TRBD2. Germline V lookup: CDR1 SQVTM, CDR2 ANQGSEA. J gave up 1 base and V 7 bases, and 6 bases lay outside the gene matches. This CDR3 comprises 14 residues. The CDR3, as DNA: TGCAGCGCCGGACAGCGGGAGGGCACAGATACGCAGTATTTT. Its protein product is CSAGQREGTDTQYF.

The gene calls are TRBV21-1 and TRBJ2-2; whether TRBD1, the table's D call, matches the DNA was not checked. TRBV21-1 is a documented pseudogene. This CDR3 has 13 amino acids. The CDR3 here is CASKHKNTGELFF. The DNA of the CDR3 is TGTGCCAGCAAACACAAGAACACCGGGGAGCTGTTTTTT.

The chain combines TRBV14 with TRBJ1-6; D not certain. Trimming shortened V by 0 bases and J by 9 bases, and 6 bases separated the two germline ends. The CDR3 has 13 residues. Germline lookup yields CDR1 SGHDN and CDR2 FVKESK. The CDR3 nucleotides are TGTGCCAGCAGCCAAGAACTTATTTCACCCCTCCACTTT. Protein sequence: CASSQELISPLHF.

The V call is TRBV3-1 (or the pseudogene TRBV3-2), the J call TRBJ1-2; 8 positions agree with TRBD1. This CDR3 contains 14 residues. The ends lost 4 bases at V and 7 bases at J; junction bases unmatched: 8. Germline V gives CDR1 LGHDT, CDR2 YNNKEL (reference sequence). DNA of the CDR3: TGTGCCAGCAGCCGAACCGGGACAGGCTTTGGCTACACCTTC. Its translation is CASSRTGTGFGYTF.

The CDR3 spells CASSARIPGTQYF. The CDR3 DNA reads as TGTGCCAGCAGCGCCCGTATACCGGGGACCCAGTACTTC. The chain employs TRBV7-2 and TRBJ2-5; D gene unclear. Trimming took 5 bases from V and 7 from J, leaving 14 bases between them. CDR1 is SGHTA and CDR2 is FQGNSA in the germline V gene. The CDR3 sequence is 13 residues long.

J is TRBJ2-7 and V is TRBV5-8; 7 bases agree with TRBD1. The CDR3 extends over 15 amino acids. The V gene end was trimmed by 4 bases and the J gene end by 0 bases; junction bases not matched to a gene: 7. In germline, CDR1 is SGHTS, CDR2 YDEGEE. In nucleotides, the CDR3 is TGTGCCAGCAGCCTGAGACAGGGCCGCTCCTACGAGCAGTACTTC. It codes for CASSLRQGRSYEQYF.

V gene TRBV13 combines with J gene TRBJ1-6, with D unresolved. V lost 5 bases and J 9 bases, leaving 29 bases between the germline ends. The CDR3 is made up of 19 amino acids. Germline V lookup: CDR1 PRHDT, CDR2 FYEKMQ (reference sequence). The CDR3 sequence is CASSQRYAPYGGPSSPLHF. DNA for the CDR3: TGTGCCAGCAGCCAACGTTACGCCCCTTACGGAGGCCCTAGTTCACCCCTCCACTTT.

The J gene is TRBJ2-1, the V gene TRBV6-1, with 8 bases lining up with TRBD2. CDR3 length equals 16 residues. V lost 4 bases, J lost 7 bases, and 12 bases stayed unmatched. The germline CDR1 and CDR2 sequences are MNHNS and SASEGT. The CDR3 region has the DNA TGTGCCAGCAGTGGCCTCGGGGCGGGAGGAAGGAATGAGCAGTTCTTC. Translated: CASSGLGAGGRNEQFF.

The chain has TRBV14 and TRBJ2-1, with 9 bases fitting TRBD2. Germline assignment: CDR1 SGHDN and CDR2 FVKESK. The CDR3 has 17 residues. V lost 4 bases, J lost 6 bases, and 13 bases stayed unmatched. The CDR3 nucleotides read TGTGCCAGCAGCCCCCTCTTAGCGGGAGTGATGGGCAATGAGCAGTTCTTC. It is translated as CASSPLLAGVMGNEQFF.

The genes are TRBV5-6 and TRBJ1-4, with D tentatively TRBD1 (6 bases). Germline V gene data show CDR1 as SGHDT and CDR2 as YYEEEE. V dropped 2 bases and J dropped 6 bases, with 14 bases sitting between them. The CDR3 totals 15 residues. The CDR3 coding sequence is TGTGCCAGCAGCTTACAGGGAGCCCTAGATGAAAAACTGTTTTTT. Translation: CASSLQGALDEKLFF.

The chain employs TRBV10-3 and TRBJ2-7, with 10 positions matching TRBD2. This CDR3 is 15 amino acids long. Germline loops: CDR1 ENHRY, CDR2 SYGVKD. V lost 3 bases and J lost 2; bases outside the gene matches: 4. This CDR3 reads CAISDSAGGAYEQYF. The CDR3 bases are TGTGCCATCAGTGATTCAGCGGGAGGGGCCTACGAGCAGTACTTC.

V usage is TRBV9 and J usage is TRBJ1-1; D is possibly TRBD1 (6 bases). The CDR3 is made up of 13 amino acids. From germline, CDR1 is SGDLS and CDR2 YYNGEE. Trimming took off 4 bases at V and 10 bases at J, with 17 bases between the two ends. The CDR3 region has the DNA TGTGCCAGCAGCTACAGGGTATCGAGCGGAGCTTTCTTT. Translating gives CASSYRVSSGAFF.

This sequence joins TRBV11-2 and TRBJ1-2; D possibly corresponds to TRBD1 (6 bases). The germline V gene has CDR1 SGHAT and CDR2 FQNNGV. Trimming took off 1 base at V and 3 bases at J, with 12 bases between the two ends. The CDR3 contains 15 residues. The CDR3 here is CASSLVGGQHYGYTF. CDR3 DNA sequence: TGTGCCAGCAGCTTAGTTGGGGGACAACACTATGGCTACACCTTC.

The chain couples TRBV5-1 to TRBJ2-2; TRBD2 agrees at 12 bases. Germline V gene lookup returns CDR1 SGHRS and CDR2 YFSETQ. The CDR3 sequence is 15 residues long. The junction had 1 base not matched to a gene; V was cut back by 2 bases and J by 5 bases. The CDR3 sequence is CASSFGTSGTGELFF. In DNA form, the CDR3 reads TGCGCCAGCAGCTTCGGGACTAGCGGGACCGGGGAGCTGTTTTTT.

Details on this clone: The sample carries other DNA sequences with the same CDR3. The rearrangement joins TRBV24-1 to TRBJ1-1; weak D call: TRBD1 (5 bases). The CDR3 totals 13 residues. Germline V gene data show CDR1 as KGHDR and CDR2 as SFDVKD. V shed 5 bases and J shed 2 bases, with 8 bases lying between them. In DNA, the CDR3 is TGTGCCACCAGTGTGGGGGGAAACACTGAAGCTTTCTTT. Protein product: CATSVGGNTEAFF.

CDR3 region: CASRSVPNTEAFF. CDR3 in DNA: TGTGCCAGTAGATCCGTCCCTAACACTGAAGCTTTCTTT. J is TRBJ1-1 and V is TRBV6-5; D is ambiguous. The CDR3 contains 13 residues. V lost 9 bases, J lost 2 bases, and 13 bases lay in between. Germline lookup yields CDR1 MNHEY and CDR2 SVGAGI.

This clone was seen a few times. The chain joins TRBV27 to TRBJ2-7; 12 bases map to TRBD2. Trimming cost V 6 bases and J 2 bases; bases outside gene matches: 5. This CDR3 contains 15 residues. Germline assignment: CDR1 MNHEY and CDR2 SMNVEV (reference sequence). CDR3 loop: CASSLLAGGPYEQYF. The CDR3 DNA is TGTGCCAGCAGCCTCCTAGCGGGAGGGCCCTACGAGCAGTACTTC.

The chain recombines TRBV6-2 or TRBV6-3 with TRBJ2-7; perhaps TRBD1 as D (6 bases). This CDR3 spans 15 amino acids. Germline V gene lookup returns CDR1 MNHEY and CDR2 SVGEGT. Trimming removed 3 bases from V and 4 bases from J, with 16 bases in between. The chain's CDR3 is CASSYGQTKGYEQYF. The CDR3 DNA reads TGTGCCAGCAGTTATGGACAGACCAAGGGGTACGAGCAGTACTTC.

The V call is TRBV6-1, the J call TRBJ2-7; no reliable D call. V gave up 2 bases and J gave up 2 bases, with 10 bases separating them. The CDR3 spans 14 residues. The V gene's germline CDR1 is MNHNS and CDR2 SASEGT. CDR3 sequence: CASSEFEAPYEQYF. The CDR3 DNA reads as TGTGCCAGCAGTGAATTTGAGGCACCCTACGAGCAGTACTTC.

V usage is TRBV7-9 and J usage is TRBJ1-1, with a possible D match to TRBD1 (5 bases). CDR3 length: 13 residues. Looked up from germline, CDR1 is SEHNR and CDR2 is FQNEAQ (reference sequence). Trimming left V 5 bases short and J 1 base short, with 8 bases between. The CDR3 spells CASSPQGNTEAFF. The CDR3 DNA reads TGTGCCAGCAGCCCTCAGGGGAACACTGAAGCTTTCTTT.

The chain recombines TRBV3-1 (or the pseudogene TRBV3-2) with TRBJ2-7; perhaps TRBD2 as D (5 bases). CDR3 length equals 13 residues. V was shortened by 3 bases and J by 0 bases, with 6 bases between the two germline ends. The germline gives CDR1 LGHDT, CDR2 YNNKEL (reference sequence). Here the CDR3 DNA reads TGTGCCAGCAGCCAGGACTTCTCCTACGAGCAGTACTTC. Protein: CASSQDFSYEQYF.

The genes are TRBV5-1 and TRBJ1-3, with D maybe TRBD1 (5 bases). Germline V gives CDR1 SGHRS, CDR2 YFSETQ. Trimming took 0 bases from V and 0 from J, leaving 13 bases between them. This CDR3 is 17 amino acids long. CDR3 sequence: CASSLDGGSVSGNTIYF. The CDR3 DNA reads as TGCGCCAGCAGCTTGGATGGGGGGTCGGTCTCTGGAAACACCATATATTTT. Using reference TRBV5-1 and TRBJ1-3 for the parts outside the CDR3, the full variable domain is KAGVTQTPRYLIKTRGQQVTLSCSPISGHRSVSWYQQTPGQGLQFLFEYFSETQRNKGNFPGRFSGRQFSNSRSEMNVSTLELGDSALYLCASSLDGGSVSGNTIYFGEGSWLTVV.

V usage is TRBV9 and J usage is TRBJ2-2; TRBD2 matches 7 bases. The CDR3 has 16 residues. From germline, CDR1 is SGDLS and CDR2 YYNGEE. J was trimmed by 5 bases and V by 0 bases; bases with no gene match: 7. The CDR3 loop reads CASSVEGREGTGELFF. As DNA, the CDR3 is TGTGCCAGCAGCGTAGAGGGCAGGGAGGGTACCGGGGAGCTGTTTTTT.

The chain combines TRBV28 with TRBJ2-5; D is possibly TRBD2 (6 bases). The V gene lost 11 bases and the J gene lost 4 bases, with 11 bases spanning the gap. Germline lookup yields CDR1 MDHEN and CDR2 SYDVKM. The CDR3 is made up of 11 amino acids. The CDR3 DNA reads TGTGCCGCTGGGGGACTAGAGACCCAGTACTTC. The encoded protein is CAAGGLETQYF. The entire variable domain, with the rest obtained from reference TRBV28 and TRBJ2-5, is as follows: DVKVTQSSRYLVKRTGEKVFLECVQDMDHENMFWYRQDPGLGLRLIYFSYDVKMKEKGDIPEGYSVSREKKERFSLILESASTNQTSMYLCAAGGLETQYFGPGTRLLVL.